These T cell receptor beta chains were read from a single sample in a study of coeliac disease. Method: immunoSEQ multiplex PCR; TCRdb's copy keeps in-frame clones and lacks some. The sample consists of several thousand clones, approximately 50% of them appearing once. The specimen sequenced was lymphocytes from the gut lamina propria. The receptor set was obtained from a man in his 70s without celiac disease. CDR3s include the opening cysteine and the closing phenylalanine or tryptophan. The D gene is left open where the match is weak. Clone size is given for some rows only: seen once, a few or many times, or a class if the clone is expanded.

length: 14; J: TRBJ1-2; size: .; D: TRBD1; V: TRBV28; DNA: TGTGCCAGCAGTCCGCGGACAGGGACCTATGGCTACACCTTC; CDR3: CASSPRTGTYGYTF
length: 14; J: TRBJ1-1; size: .; D: .; V: TRBV5-4; DNA: TGTGCCAGCAGCTACGAGCGGGGGAACACTGAAGCTTTCTTT; CDR3: CASSYERGNTEAFF
length: 17; J: TRBJ2-1; size: .; D: .; V: TRBV15; DNA: TGTGCCACCAGCAGGGGATCTAGCGCCGAATCCTACAATGAGCAGTTCTTC; CDR3: CATSRGSSAESYNEQFF
length: 14; J: TRBJ1-2; size: .; D: .; V: TRBV6-6; DNA: TGTGCCAGCAGTTACTCCCCAGGGACAAATGGCTACACCTTC; CDR3: CASSYSPGTNGYTF
length: 15; J: TRBJ2-1; size: .; D: TRBD2; V: TRBV10-3; DNA: TGTGCCAGTCAAGCGGGACTAGCGAAAAACAATGAGCAGTTCTTC; CDR3: CASQAGLAKNNEQFF
length: 15; J: TRBJ1-4; size: few; D: .; V: TRBV6-6; DNA: TGTGCCAGCAGTTACGCACCGGCTAGTCAAGAAAAACTGTTTTTT; CDR3: CASSYAPASQEKLFF
length: 14; J: TRBJ1-1; size: .; D: .; V: TRBV6-5; DNA: TGTGCCAGCACCGGTCAGACAATGAACACTGAAGCTTTCTTT; CDR3: CASTGQTMNTEAFF
length: 15; J: TRBJ2-3; size: .; D: .; V: TRBV2; DNA: TGTGCCAGCAGTCAAAATAGCGGAAGCACAGATACGCAGTATTTT; CDR3: CASSQNSGSTDTQYF
length: 16; J: TRBJ2-3; size: .; D: .; V: TRBV5-4; DNA: TGTGCCAGCAGCTTGTACGGGACTCCTATCACAGATACGCAGTATTTT; CDR3: CASSLYGTPITDTQYF
length: 13; J: TRBJ2-3; size: once; D: .; V: TRBV9; DNA: TGTGCCAGCAGCCCAATAGGGGTCGATACGCAGTATTTT; CDR3: CASSPIGVDTQYF
length: 16; J: TRBJ2-7; size: .; D: TRBD1; V: TRBV4-1; DNA: TGCGCCAGCAGCCAAGGACCGGGACAGGGTTTGGGCGAGCAGTACTTC; CDR3: CASSQGPGQGLGEQYF
length: 16; J: TRBJ2-3; size: .; D: TRBD2; V: TRBV7-9; DNA: TGTGCCAGCAGCCCAGGGACTAGCGGGGGCACAGATACGCAGTATTTT; CDR3: CASSPGTSGGTDTQYF
length: 19; J: TRBJ1-2; size: .; D: .; V: TRBV5-6; DNA: TGTGCCAGCAGCAACGACCCGCGGGTTGGCCTCGGGTTGGACTATGGCTACACCTTC; CDR3: CASSNDPRVGLGLDYGYTF
length: 14; J: TRBJ2-3; size: .; D: .; V: TRBV12-5; DNA: TGTGCTAGTGGTTTGCAGGCGAGCACAGATACGCAGTATTTT; CDR3: CASGLQASTDTQYF
length: 15; J: TRBJ1-3; size: .; D: .; V: TRBV4-1; DNA: TGCGCCAGCAGCCAAGTATTTTCCTCTGGAAACACCATATATTTT; CDR3: CASSQVFSSGNTIYF
length: 15; J: TRBJ1-6; size: .; D: .; V: TRBV7-9; DNA: TGTGCCAGCAGGCGGCTGAAGGAGGATAATTCCCCCCTCCACTTT; CDR3: CASRRLKEDNSPLHF
length: 13; J: TRBJ1-2; size: .; D: .; V: TRBV19; DNA: TGTGCCAGCGTTGGAACAGGGTTCTATGGCTACACCTTC; CDR3: CASVGTGFYGYTF
length: 16; J: TRBJ2-3; size: .; D: TRBD2; V: TRBV4-2; DNA: TGTGCCAGCAGCCGACGCCTAGCGGAAAACACGGATACGCAGTATTTT; CDR3: CASSRRLAENTDTQYF
length: 13; J: TRBJ1-2; size: few; D: .; V: TRBV19; DNA: TGTGCCAGTAGTATGCGACAGGTCTATGGCTACACCTTC; CDR3: CASSMRQVYGYTF
length: 15; J: TRBJ2-2; size: .; D: .; V: TRBV5-1; DNA: TGCGCCAGCAGCGGGAAGGACATTGACACCGGGGAGCTGTTTTTT; CDR3: CASSGKDIDTGELFF
length: 15; J: TRBJ2-1; size: .; D: .; V: TRBV9; DNA: TGTGCCAGCAGCCCTCGGGAGAAGACCTACAATGAGCAGTTCTTC; CDR3: CASSPREKTYNEQFF
length: 12; J: TRBJ2-1; size: .; D: .; V: TRBV9; DNA: TGTGCCAGCAGCGGTAGGGCGGGTGAGCAGTTCTTC; CDR3: CASSGRAGEQFF
length: 16; J: TRBJ1-1; size: once; D: TRBD1; V: TRBV6-6; DNA: TGTGCCAGCAGTTACGGGACAGGGGTCATGAACACTGAAGCTTTCTTT; CDR3: CASSYGTGVMNTEAFF
length: 13; J: TRBJ1-1; size: .; D: .; V: TRBV6-5; DNA: TGTGCCAGCAGTTACTCTCGGACAGCTGAAGCTTTCTTT; CDR3: CASSYSRTAEAFF
length: 12; J: TRBJ2-1; size: .; D: .; V: TRBV13; DNA: TGTGCCAGCAGCGGATATGGGAGGTTGCAGTTCTTC; CDR3: CASSGYGRLQFF
length: 14; J: TRBJ2-3; size: .; D: TRBD1; V: TRBV2; DNA: TGTGCCAGCAGCCGAGGGGGCAGTTCAGATACGCAGTATTTT; CDR3: CASSRGGSSDTQYF
length: 13; J: TRBJ2-2; size: .; D: .; V: TRBV6-4; DNA: TGTGCCAGCAGTAGGGAGTCTACCGGGGAGCTGTTTTTT; CDR3: CASSRESTGELFF
length: 14; J: TRBJ2-3; size: .; D: .; V: TRBV5-6; DNA: TGTGCCAGCAGCTTGGAAGTGGGAAGGGGTACGCAGTATTTT; CDR3: CASSLEVGRGTQYF
length: 15; J: TRBJ2-1; size: .; D: .; V: TRBV7-5; DNA: .; CDR3: CARSLVAGGINEQFF
length: 16; J: TRBJ2-1; size: .; D: .; V: TRBV4-2; DNA: TGTGCCAGCAGCCAAGGTGACTCGGACTCATACAATGAGCAGTTCTTC; CDR3: CASSQGDSDSYNEQFF
length: 16; J: TRBJ2-2; size: .; D: .; V: TRBV4-1; DNA: TGCGCCAGCAGCCAACCTCGCAGGGGCCCCACCGGGGAGCTGTTTTTT; CDR3: CASSQPRRGPTGELFF
length: 17; J: TRBJ2-7; size: .; D: TRBD1; V: TRBV14; DNA: TGTGCCAGCAGCCAGGCGACAAAGGACAGGGACCCCTACGAGCAGTACTTC; CDR3: CASSQATKDRDPYEQYF
length: 16; J: TRBJ1-5; size: .; D: .; V: TRBV7-2; DNA: TGTGCCAGCAGCTTAAGCGGAGGGTATAGCAATCAGCCCCAGCATTTT; CDR3: CASSLSGGYSNQPQHF
length: 15; J: TRBJ1-5; size: .; D: TRBD1; V: TRBV28; DNA: TGTGCCAGCAGCGAACAGGGGGCTGAATCTCAGCCCCAGCATTTT; CDR3: CASSEQGAESQPQHF
length: 14; J: TRBJ2-2; size: .; D: .; V: TRBV6-1; DNA: TGTGCCAGCACCCTACAGGGAGCGGCCGGGGAGCTGTTTTTT; CDR3: CASTLQGAAGELFF
length: 14; J: TRBJ2-1; size: .; D: .; V: TRBV25-1; DNA: TGTGCCAGCAGTACTCAGACAGGGAGGAATGAGCAGTTCTTC; CDR3: CASSTQTGRNEQFF
length: 14; J: TRBJ1-2; size: .; D: TRBD1; V: TRBV28; DNA: TGTGCCAGCAGCCCCCGGACAGGGGCGCCCGGCTACACCTTC; CDR3: CASSPRTGAPGYTF
length: 15; J: TRBJ2-7; size: .; D: TRBD2; V: TRBV5-1; DNA: TGCGCCAGCAGCCCGAGCGGGGGGGGCCCCTACGAGCAGTACTTC; CDR3: CASSPSGGGPYEQYF
length: 13; J: TRBJ1-3; size: few; D: .; V: TRBV11-2; DNA: TGTGCCAGCAGCCCCCCCGTTGGAAACACCATATATTTT; CDR3: CASSPPVGNTIYF
length: 12; J: TRBJ1-1; size: .; D: .; V: TRBV25-1; DNA: TGTGCCAGCAGTCGGGAGAACACTGAAGCTTTCTTT; CDR3: CASSRENTEAFF
length: 14; J: TRBJ2-7; size: .; D: .; V: TRBV5-1; DNA: TGCGCCAGCAAGTACCAGGTTAGCTCCTACGAGCAGTACTTC; CDR3: CASKYQVSSYEQYF
length: 13; J: TRBJ2-7; size: .; D: TRBD1; V: TRBV28; DNA: TGTGCCAGCAGCGGACAGGGTCCCTACGAGCAGTACTTC; CDR3: CASSGQGPYEQYF
length: 15; J: TRBJ1-5; size: .; D: .; V: TRBV6-5; DNA: TGTGCCAGCAGACTATCGGAGAATAGCAATCAGCCCCAGCATTTT; CDR3: CASRLSENSNQPQHF
length: 15; J: TRBJ2-5; size: .; D: .; V: TRBV7-9; DNA: TGTGCCAGCAGCTTAGCTATGGCGGAGCAAGAGACCCAGTACTTC; CDR3: CASSLAMAEQETQYF
length: 15; J: TRBJ2-1; size: .; D: .; V: TRBV10-2; DNA: TGCGCCAGCAGCACCGGGACTTTTCCCTACAATGAGCAGTTCTTC; CDR3: CASSTGTFPYNEQFF
length: 17; J: TRBJ2-5; size: .; D: TRBD2; V: TRBV4-2; DNA: TGTGCCAGCAGCCAACCGGGGGGACTAGCGGTGTTCGGGACCCAGTACTTC; CDR3: CASSQPGGLAVFGTQYF
length: 15; J: TRBJ2-4; size: .; D: .; V: TRBV15; DNA: TGTGCCACCAGCACACACCGGACTGACGCCGACATTCAGTACTTC; CDR3: CATSTHRTDADIQYF
length: 14; J: TRBJ2-7; size: .; D: TRBD2; V: TRBV19; DNA: TGTGCCAGTAGTATCACCGGGGGGAGATACGAGCAGTACTTC; CDR3: CASSITGGRYEQYF
length: 17; J: TRBJ2-4; size: .; D: .; V: TRBV5-1; DNA: TGCGCCAGCAGCTCCGGGGGGGGACAGGGAGCCAAAAACATTCAGTACTTC; CDR3: CASSSGGGQGAKNIQYF
length: 15; J: TRBJ2-3; size: .; D: TRBD1; V: TRBV5-6; DNA: TGTGCCAGCAGCCAGGACAGGGAAAGCACAGATACGCAGTATTTT; CDR3: CASSQDRESTDTQYF
length: 14; J: TRBJ2-2; size: .; D: TRBD1; V: TRBV2; DNA: TGTGCCAGTGAGGATGGGACAGCTACCGGGGAGCTGTTTTTT; CDR3: CASEDGTATGELFF
length: 14; J: TRBJ1-2; size: .; D: .; V: TRBV5-1; DNA: TGCGCCAGCACCTGGGGCAGTTCAAACTATGGCTACACCTTC; CDR3: CASTWGSSNYGYTF
length: 13; J: TRBJ2-1; size: .; D: .; V: TRBV5-1; DNA: TGCGCCAGCAGCCAGGCCCCCAACAATGAGCAGTTCTTC; CDR3: CASSQAPNNEQFF
length: 13; J: TRBJ1-1; size: .; D: .; V: TRBV5-1; DNA: TGCGCCAGCAGCTTAGAGCGGTACACTGAAGCTTTCTTT; CDR3: CASSLERYTEAFF
length: 17; J: TRBJ1-6; size: few; D: TRBD1; V: TRBV28; DNA: TGTGCCAGCAGTATCCCTCCTGGGACAGGTGATAATTCACCCCTCCACTTT; CDR3: CASSIPPGTGDNSPLHF
length: 16; J: TRBJ2-2; size: few; D: .; V: TRBV9; DNA: TGTGCCAGCAGCGATCCTCCAGGGGGGTTCGCCGGGGAGCTGTTTTTT; CDR3: CASSDPPGGFAGELFF
length: 18; J: TRBJ1-1; size: .; D: .; V: TRBV7-9; DNA: TGTGCCAGCAGCTCAGGCGGGTCGGCACTAGATTTGAACACTGAAGCTTTCTTT; CDR3: CASSSGGSALDLNTEAFF
length: 13; J: TRBJ2-7; size: few; D: .; V: TRBV19; DNA: TGTGCCAGTAGTATCAACTTCTCCTACGAGCAGTACTTC; CDR3: CASSINFSYEQYF
length: 14; J: TRBJ1-1; size: .; D: .; V: TRBV28; DNA: TGTGCCAGCAGTTTAGGAGGGGAGGGCACTGAAGCTTTCTTT; CDR3: CASSLGGEGTEAFF
length: 14; J: TRBJ1-5; size: .; D: .; V: TRBV28; DNA: TGTGCCAGCAGTCGCGGGTTTGGCAATCAGCCCCAGCATTTT; CDR3: CASSRGFGNQPQHF